This TCR beta chain comes out of a study of shared clonotypes between healthy human individuals. This clone was observed many times. The antigen remains undetermined. The V gene end was trimmed by 6 bases and the J gene end by 3 bases; junction bases not matched to a gene: 8. Per germline, CDR1 MNHEY and CDR2 SVGAGI. This CDR3 has 15 residues. Study results and limitations: Larger richness was generally estimated for naive than memory subsets.

Some 27,000 T cell genomes, or roughly 200 ng DNA, went into the sorted-subset replicate PCRs. In the original processing: Filtering of immunoSEQ junctional sequences could not match full-length read filtering. The assay was immunoSEQ multiplex PCR, and TCRdb's table has in-frame clones only and misses some. That table gives V, J and clone size, and the DNA gave D and trimming. The sample shows about 340,000 clones, roughly 80% of them seen only once. The sample consisted of memory CD4+ T cells sorted from blood. Subset in this sample: CD45RA-negative fraction. The chain links TRBV6-5 to TRBJ2-5; TRBD1 aligns across 9 bases. This receptor was identified in a man younger than 45 in good health. CDR3 residues: CASSRTGGVEETQYF. The DNA of the CDR3 is TGTGCCAGCAGCCGTACAGGGGGCGTGGAAGAGACCCAGTACTTC.